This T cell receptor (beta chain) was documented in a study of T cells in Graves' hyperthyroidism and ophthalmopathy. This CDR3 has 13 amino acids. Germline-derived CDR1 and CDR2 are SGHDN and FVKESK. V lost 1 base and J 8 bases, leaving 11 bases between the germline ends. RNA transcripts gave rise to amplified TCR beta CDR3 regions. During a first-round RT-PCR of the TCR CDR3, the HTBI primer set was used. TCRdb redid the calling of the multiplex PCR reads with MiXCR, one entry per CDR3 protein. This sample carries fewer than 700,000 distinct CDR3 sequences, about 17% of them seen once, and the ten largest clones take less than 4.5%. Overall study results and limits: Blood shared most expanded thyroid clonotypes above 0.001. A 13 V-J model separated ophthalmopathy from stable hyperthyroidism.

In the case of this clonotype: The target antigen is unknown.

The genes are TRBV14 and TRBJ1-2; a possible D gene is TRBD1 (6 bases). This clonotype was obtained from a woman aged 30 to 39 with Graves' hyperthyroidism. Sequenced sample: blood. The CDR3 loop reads CASSQGGHGGYTF. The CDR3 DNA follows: TGTGCCAGCAGCCAAGGGGGACATGGCGGCTACACCTTC.